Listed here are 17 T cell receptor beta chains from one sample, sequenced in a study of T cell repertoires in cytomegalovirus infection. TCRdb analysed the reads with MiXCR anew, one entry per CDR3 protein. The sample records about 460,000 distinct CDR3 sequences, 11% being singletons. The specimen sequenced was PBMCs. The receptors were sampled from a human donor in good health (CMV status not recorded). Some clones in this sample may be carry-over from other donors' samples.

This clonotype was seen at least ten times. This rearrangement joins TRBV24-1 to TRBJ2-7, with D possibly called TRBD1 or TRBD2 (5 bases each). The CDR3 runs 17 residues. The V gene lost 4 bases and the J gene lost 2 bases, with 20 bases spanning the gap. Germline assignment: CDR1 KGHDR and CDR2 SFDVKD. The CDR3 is CATSDRPGRGTAYEQYF. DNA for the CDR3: TGTGCCACCAGTGACCGCCCTGGACGAGGGACCGCCTACGAGCAGTACTTC.

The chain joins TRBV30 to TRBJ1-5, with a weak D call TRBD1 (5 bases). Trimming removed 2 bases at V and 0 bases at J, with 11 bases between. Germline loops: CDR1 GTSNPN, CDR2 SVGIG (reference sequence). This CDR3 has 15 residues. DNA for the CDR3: TGTGCCTGGAGTTGGGGGTCCCATAGCAATCAGCCCCAGCATTTT. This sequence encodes CAWSWGSHSNQPQHF. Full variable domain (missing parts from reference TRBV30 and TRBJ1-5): SQTIHQWPATLVQPVGSPLSLECTVEGTSNPNLYWYRQAAGRGLQLLFYSVGIGQISSEVPQNLSASRPQDRQFILSSKKLLLSDSGFYLCAWSWGSHSNQPQHFGDGTRLSIL.

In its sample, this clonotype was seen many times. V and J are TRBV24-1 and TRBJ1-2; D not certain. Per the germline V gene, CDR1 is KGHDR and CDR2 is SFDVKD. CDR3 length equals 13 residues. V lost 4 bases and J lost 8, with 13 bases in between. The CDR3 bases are TGTGCCACCAGTGAGTTGACGGGAGAAGGCTACACCTTC. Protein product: CATSELTGEGYTF.

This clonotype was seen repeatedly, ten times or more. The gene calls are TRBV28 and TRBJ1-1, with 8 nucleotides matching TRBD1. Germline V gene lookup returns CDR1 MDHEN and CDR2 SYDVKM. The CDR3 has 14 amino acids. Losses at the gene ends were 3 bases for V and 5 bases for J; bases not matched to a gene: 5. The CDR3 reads CASSLAQGVTEAFF. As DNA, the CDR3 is TGTGCCAGCAGTTTGGCACAGGGGGTAACTGAAGCTTTCTTT.

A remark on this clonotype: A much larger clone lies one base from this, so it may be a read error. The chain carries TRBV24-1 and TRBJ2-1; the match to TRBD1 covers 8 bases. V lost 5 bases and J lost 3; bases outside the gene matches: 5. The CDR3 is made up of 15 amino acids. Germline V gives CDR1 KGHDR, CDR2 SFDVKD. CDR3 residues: CATSVPGQGYNEQFF. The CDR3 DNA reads TGTGCCACCAGTGTCCCCGGACAGGGCTACAATGAGCAGTTCTTC.

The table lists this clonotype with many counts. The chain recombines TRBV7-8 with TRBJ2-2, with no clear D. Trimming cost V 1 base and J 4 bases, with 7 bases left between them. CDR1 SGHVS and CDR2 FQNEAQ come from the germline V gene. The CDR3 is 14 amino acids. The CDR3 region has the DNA TGTGCCAGCAGCTTAGACAGCATCACCGGGGAGCTGTTTTTT. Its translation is CASSLDSITGELFF.

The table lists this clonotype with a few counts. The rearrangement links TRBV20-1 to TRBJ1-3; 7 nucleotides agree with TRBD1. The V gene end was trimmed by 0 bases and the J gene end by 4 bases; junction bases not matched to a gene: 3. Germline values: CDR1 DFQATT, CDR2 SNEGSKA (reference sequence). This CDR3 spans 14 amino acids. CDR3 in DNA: TGCAGTGCTAGAGATGCGACAGGGGGAAACACCATATATTTT. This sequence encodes CSARDATGGNTIYF.

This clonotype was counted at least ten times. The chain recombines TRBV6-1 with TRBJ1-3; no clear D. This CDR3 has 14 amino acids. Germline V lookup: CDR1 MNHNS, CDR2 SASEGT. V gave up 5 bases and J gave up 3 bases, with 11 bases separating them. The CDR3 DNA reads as TGTGCCAGCAGTCTAAACACCATTGGAAACACCATATATTTT. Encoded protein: CASSLNTIGNTIYF.

CDR3 bases: TGCGCCAGCAGCTTGGTGACAGGGGAGAAGGAGACCCAGTACTTC. Protein: CASSLVTGEKETQYF. The chain employs TRBV5-1 and TRBJ2-5, with 8 bases fitting TRBD1. Per germline, CDR1 SGHRS and CDR2 YFSETQ. CDR3 length: 15 residues. Trimming removed 0 bases from V and 5 bases from J; junction bases left unmatched: 6.

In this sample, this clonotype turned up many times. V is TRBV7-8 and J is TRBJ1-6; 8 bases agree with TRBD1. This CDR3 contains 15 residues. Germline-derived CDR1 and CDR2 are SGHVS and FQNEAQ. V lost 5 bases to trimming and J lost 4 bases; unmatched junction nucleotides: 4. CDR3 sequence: CASSARTGYNSPLHF. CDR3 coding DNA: TGTGCCAGCAGCGCCCGGACAGGGTATAATTCACCCCTCCACTTT.

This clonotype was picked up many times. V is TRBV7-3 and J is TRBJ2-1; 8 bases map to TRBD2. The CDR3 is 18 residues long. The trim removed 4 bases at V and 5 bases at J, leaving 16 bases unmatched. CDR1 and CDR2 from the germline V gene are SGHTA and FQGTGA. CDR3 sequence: CASSWGAGVAGYHNEQFF. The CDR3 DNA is TGTGCCAGCAGCTGGGGAGCGGGAGTTGCTGGGTACCACAATGAGCAGTTCTTC. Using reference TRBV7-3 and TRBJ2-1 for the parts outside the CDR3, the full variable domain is GAGVSQTPSNKVTEKGKYVELRCDPISGHTALYWYRQSLGQGPEFLIYFQGTGAADDSGLPNDRFFAVRPEGSVSTLKIQRTERGDSAVYLCASSWGAGVAGYHNEQFFGPGTRLTVL.

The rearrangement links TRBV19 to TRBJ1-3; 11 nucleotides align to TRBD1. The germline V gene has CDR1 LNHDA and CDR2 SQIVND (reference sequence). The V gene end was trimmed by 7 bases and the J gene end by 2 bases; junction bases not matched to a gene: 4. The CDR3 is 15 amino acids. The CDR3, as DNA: TGTGCCAGTAAGGAGGGACAGGGGGCTGGAAACACCATATATTTT. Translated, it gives CASKEGQGAGNTIYF.

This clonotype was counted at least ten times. The DNA for the CDR3 is TGCAGTGCTAGAAGACAGGGAGACTCTGGGGCCAACGTCCTGACTTTC. It specifies CSARRQGDSGANVLTF. V usage is TRBV20-1 and J usage is TRBJ2-6, with 7 bases identical to TRBD1. CDR1 DFQATT and CDR2 SNEGSKA come from the germline V gene (reference sequence). The CDR3 covers 16 residues. Trimming removed 2 bases from V and 0 bases from J; junction bases left unmatched: 4.

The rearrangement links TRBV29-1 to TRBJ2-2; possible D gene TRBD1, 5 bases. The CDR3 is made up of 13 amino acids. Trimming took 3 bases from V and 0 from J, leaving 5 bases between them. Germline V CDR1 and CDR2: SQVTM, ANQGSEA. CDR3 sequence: CSVEGPNTGELFF. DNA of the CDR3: TGCAGCGTTGAGGGGCCGAACACCGGGGAGCTGTTTTTT.

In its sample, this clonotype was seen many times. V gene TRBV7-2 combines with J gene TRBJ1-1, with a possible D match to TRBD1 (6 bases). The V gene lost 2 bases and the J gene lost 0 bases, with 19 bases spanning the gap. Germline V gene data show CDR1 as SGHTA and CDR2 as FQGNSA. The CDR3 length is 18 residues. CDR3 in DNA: TGTGCCAGCAGCTTAATCGGACCAATCAGGGGAATGAACACTGAAGCTTTCTTT. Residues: CASSLIGPIRGMNTEAFF.

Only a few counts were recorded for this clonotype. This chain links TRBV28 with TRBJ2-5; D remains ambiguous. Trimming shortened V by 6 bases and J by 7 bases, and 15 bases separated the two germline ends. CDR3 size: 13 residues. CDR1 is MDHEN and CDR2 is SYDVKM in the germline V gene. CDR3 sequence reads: CASSRRIPGTQYF. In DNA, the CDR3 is TGTGCCAGCAGCCGGCGCATACCAGGGACCCAGTACTTC.

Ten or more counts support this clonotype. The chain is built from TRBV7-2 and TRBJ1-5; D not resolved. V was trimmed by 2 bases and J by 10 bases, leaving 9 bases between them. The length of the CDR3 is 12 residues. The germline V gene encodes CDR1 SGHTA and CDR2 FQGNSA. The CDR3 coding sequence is TGTGCCAGCAGCTTATCGCGCGGTCCCCAGCATTTT. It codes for CASSLSRGPQHF.